This T cell receptor beta chain was sequenced in a study of blood T cell repertoires in COVID-19 (dated by TCRdb to 2018 to 2021). For the wider study: Samples covering the acute and convalescent phases of COVID-19 were provided by collaborators in the United States, Italy and Spain. Deeply sampled blood TCRbeta repertoires from subjects exposed to, actively infected with, or recovered from COVID-19 were included in the dataset. Nearly every sample came with metadata listing a de-identified subject ID, COVID-19 status, age in years and sex. The prospective study material was composed of cDNA or gDNA derived from T cells, B-cell-depleted T cells, or PBMCs. Samples came from the ongoing ImmuneRACE study (first 160 participants) plus 1,254 subjects from 6 global collaborators. The repertoires were released in a freely available public database intended as a resource for research on the immune response to SARS-CoV-2. Where available, HLA class I and class II types were obtained from metadata supplied by the sample provider rather than from assay-based typing. The paper's findings and limits, for the study overall: Clinical and demographic metadata were provided uncurated, with the amount varying by source and participant.

Whole blood was collected in K2EDTA tubes by collaborating institutions according to the institutions' own protocols. For TCRbeta analysis, collaborators shipped samples as frozen whole blood, isolated PBMCs, or DNA extracted from either of those sample types. From cysteine to phenylalanine, the CDR3 is 14 amino acids long. Only CDR3 DNA is held: 42 bases, read in frame from base 1. The germline V and J ends show losses of 5 bases and 3 bases respectively, and no gene match explains 6 bases of the junction. CDR1 SGHTA and CDR2 FQGNSA are derived from the germline V gene. With regard to this clone: There is no known antigen for this receptor. Nothing much larger sits one base from this clone, and base qualities are not available.

The immunoSEQ Assay, a bias-controlled multiplex PCR, was used to amplify TCRbeta CDR3 regions from genomic DNA. In the source study's methods: The number of nucleated cells in each sample was estimated from the amplification of reference gene primers within the assay. To quantify the absolute abundance of each unique TCRbeta CDR3 rearrangement, sequence reads were collapsed and filtered. For each sample, productive Simpson clonality was calculated as the square root of Simpson's diversity index across productive rearrangements. This is the immuneACCESS table as TCRdb keeps it, with only in-frame sequences that have V and J called. A part of the clones is gone; compared with another copy, unresolved V genes explain less than half, and the rest is unexplained. The DNA gave D and trimming, while V, J and clone size come from that table. This sample has about 67,000 clones in its table, and about four fifths of those were observed once. Around 5.9% of the sample belongs to the ten largest clones.

Sequencing used peripheral blood. The chain was built from TRBV7-2 and TRBJ1-1, with 7 bases aligning to TRBD1. The clonotype comes from an older woman with acute or convalescent COVID-19. The CDR3 in this case is CASSLRGWDTEAFF. The base sequence is TGTGCCAGCAGCCTCAGGGGGTGGGACACTGAAGCTTTCTTT.